A single sample is the source of the 20 T cell receptor beta chains below, sequenced in a study of OX40 agonist ivuxolimab in advanced cancers. Clones were sequenced by immunoSEQ multiplex PCR, and TCRdb holds only the in-frame ones, with some missing. The sample records 74,000 or so clones, around 84% being singletons. Here the sequenced sample was CD4+ or CD8+ T cells sorted from blood, taken in a trial of the OX40 agonist ivuxolimab. Every receptor here comes from an adult with an advanced solid tumor such as melanoma, head and neck, liver or kidney cancer.

V is TRBV13 and J is TRBJ2-2; 8 bases agree with TRBD1. The J segment lost 2 bases and the V segment lost 4 bases, leaving 3 bases of the junction unmatched. The CDR3 covers 15 residues. CDR1 and CDR2 (germline): PRHDT, FYEKMQ (reference sequence). CDR3: CASSYGTGNTGELFF. As DNA, the CDR3 is TGTGCCAGCAGCTATGGGACAGGTAACACCGGGGAGCTGTTTTTT.

This clone was seen only once. The genes are TRBV19 and TRBJ2-7, with 7 positions matching TRBD2. The CDR3 is 15 residues long. After removal of 5 bases from V and 0 bases from J, the junction contained 7 bases not matched to a gene. Germline loops: CDR1 LNHDA, CDR2 SQIVND (reference sequence). The CDR3 nucleotides read TGTGCCAGTAGTCGCGTCCTAGCGGACTCCTACGAGCAGTACTTC. Protein sequence: CASSRVLADSYEQYF. Based on the CDR3 plus reference TRBV19 and TRBJ2-7, the full variable domain is DGGITQSPKYLFRKEGQNVTLSCEQNLNHDAMYWYRQDPGQGLRLIYYSQIVNDFQKGDIAEGYSVSREKKESFPLTVTSAQKNPTAFYLCASSRVLADSYEQYFGPGTRLTVT.

The chain is built from TRBV11-3 and TRBJ1-5; D is undetermined. V was clipped by 5 bases and J by 0 bases, with 11 bases between them. CDR3 size: 15 residues. Germline V gene lookup returns CDR1 SGHNT and CDR2 YENEEA. CDR3 coding DNA: TGTGCCAGCAGCCCTTACGGGAGTAGCAATCAGCCCCAGCATTTT. Translated: CASSPYGSSNQPQHF.

The V and J genes are TRBV5-8 and TRBJ2-1; either TRBD1 or TRBD2 may fit D (5 bases each). The CDR3 spans 15 residues. Trimming stripped 0 bases from V and 4 bases from J, with 11 bases between. The germline gives CDR1 SGHTS, CDR2 YDEGEE. This CDR3 reads CASSLAGRKYNEQFF. The CDR3, as DNA: TGTGCCAGCAGCTTGGCGGGACGCAAGTACAATGAGCAGTTCTTC.

The CDR3 reads CAIGTGGDSPLHF. DNA of the CDR3: TGTGCCATCGGGACAGGGGGCGATTCACCCCTCCACTTT. The chain joins TRBV10-3 to TRBJ1-6; the match to TRBD1 covers 12 bases. The germline gives CDR1 ENHRY, CDR2 SYGVKD. Trimming removed 8 bases from V and 8 bases from J; junction bases left unmatched: 1. This CDR3 is built from 13 residues.

The count of this clone is one. V usage is TRBV4-2 and J usage is TRBJ2-5; 7 positions agree with TRBD2. V was pared by 0 bases and J by 3 bases, with 7 bases of the junction left unmatched. Germline V CDR1 and CDR2: LGHNA, YNFKEQ. This CDR3 region has 16 residues. The CDR3 here is CASSQEGQGGEETQYF. CDR3 bases: TGTGCCAGCAGCCAAGAGGGGCAGGGAGGGGAAGAGACCCAGTACTTC.

V and J are TRBV6-1 and TRBJ1-2; TRBD1 matches 7 bases. Germline CDR1 reads MNHNS; CDR2 reads SASEGT. The CDR3 totals 13 residues. The V gene end was trimmed by 5 bases and the J gene end by 8 bases; junction bases not matched to a gene: 8. The CDR3 nucleotides read TGTGCCAGCAGTTGGCAGGACAGGAGGGGCTACACCTTC. This codes for CASSWQDRRGYTF.

V is TRBV21-1 and J is TRBJ1-3; the D call of TRBD1 is as the table states it, not checked on the DNA. TRBV21-1 is a documented pseudogene. The CDR3 runs to 17 residues. This chain's CDR3 is CASSPRQGGPSGNTIYF. CDR3 nucleotide sequence: TGTGCCAGCAGCCCTCGACAGGGGGGACCCTCTGGAAACACCATATATTTT.

V and J are TRBV28 and TRBJ2-7; D unresolved. CDR3 length: 11 residues. Germline V gene data show CDR1 as MDHEN and CDR2 as SYDVKM. Trimming removed 6 bases at V and 0 bases at J, with 3 bases between. Here the CDR3 reads CASSRSYEQYF. As DNA, the CDR3 is TGTGCCAGCAGCCGCTCCTACGAGCAGTACTTC.

This clone has a handful of counts. This sequence joins TRBV5-1 and TRBJ2-2; unclear D gene. The V end was cut by 4 bases, the J end by 2 bases, with 9 bases between. The germline gives CDR1 SGHRS, CDR2 YFSETQ. The CDR3 contains 14 residues. CDR3 in DNA: TGCGCCAGCAGCCGCGACCCAAACACCGGGGAGCTGTTTTTT. It codes for CASSRDPNTGELFF.

This clone was found a few times. The chain has TRBV9 and TRBJ1-2; D is undetermined. This CDR3 comprises 12 residues. Germline values: CDR1 SGDLS, CDR2 YYNGEE. Trimming shortened V by 0 bases and J by 7 bases, and 7 bases separated the two germline ends. CDR3 region: CASSVAGGGYTF. CDR3 nucleotide sequence: TGTGCCAGCAGCGTAGCTGGCGGTGGCTACACCTTC.

The V and J genes are TRBV25-1 and TRBJ2-7; 11 nucleotides match TRBD2. V lost 5 bases and J lost 5; bases outside the gene matches: 11. The CDR3 totals 16 residues. CDR1 MGHDK and CDR2 SYGVNS come from the germline V gene. Written as DNA, the CDR3 is TGTGCCAGCAGTTCCCCCCCCGCTAGCGGGAGGCACGAGCAGTACTTC. This codes for CASSSPPASGRHEQYF.

CDR3 amino acids: CASSLGSYNEQFF. CDR3 nucleotides: TGTGCCAGCAGCTTAGGCTCCTACAATGAGCAGTTCTTC. The J gene is TRBJ2-1, the V gene TRBV11-2; D is ambiguous. Trimming took off 1 base at V and 0 bases at J, with 1 base between the two ends. Germline CDR1 reads SGHAT; CDR2 reads FQNNGV. The CDR3 extends over 13 amino acids.

The rearrangement links TRBV10-2 to TRBJ2-5; a weak D match, TRBD1 (5 bases). The germline V gene has CDR1 WSHSY and CDR2 SAAADI. The CDR3 totals 18 residues. The ends were cut back, 7 bases at V and 1 base at J, with 25 bases in the middle. The CDR3, as DNA: TGCGCCAGCACCCAAAATTCCCCGGACATCTCAGGCCAAGAGACCCAGTACTTC. Protein: CASTQNSPDISGQETQYF.

The rearrangement uses TRBV5-4 and TRBJ2-3; 8 nucleotides align to TRBD1. V lost 5 bases, J lost 4 bases, and 6 bases stayed unmatched. Germline V gene data show CDR1 as SGHNT and CDR2 as YYREEE (reference sequence). The CDR3 runs 14 residues. CDR3 bases: TGTGCCAGCAGGGTGGCAGGGGGCGCAGATACGCAGTATTTT. It yields the protein CASRVAGGADTQYF.

V is TRBV27 and J is TRBJ2-3; 7 nucleotides line up with TRBD2. Trimming removed 6 bases from V and 0 bases from J; junction bases left unmatched: 3. The length of the CDR3 is 14 residues. Germline V gene data show CDR1 as MNHEY and CDR2 as SMNVEV (reference sequence). CDR3 region: CASRAGVSTDTQYF. The CDR3 DNA reads as TGTGCCAGCAGGGCGGGGGTAAGCACAGATACGCAGTATTTT.

The CDR3 sequence is CASSINRGNTEAFF. In DNA, the CDR3 is TGTGCCAGCAGCATAAACAGGGGGAACACTGAAGCTTTCTTT. J is TRBJ1-1 and V is TRBV5-5, with 7 bases that match TRBD1. Germline V gives CDR1 SGHKS, CDR2 YYEKEE (reference sequence). The CDR3 contains 14 residues. V shed 4 bases, J shed 1 base, and the junction held 4 bases outside the gene matches.

This chain connects TRBV15 to TRBJ1-5, with D perhaps TRBD1 (6 bases). V gave up 2 bases and J gave up 6 bases, with 11 bases separating them. The CDR3 spans 14 residues. Germline loops: CDR1 LNHNV, CDR2 YYDKDF (reference sequence). The CDR3 DNA reads TGTGCCACCAGCAGATACAGGGATGCTCAGCCCCAGCATTTT. As protein: CATSRYRDAQPQHF.

The V and J genes are TRBV2 and TRBJ2-5; perhaps TRBD2 as D (6 bases). With the DNA end fitting TRBJ2-7 better, the J assignment may be wrong. The CDR3 loop spans 13 amino acids. Germline CDR1 SNHLY, CDR2 FYNNEI. The CDR3 DNA reads TGTGCCAGCAGTGTGCAGGGAGGCTACGAGCAGTACTTC. Translation: CASSVQGGYEQYF.

The V and J genes are TRBV29-1 and TRBJ1-2; 8 bases match TRBD1. This CDR3 has 13 amino acids. V dropped 0 bases and J dropped 8; count of bases not matched to a gene: 5. Per the germline V gene, CDR1 is SQVTM and CDR2 is ANQGSEA. As DNA, the CDR3 is TGCAGCGTTGAAGATCCAGGGGGCCGGGGCTACACCTTC. Its protein is CSVEDPGGRGYTF.